One and the same sample provided the 21 T cell receptor beta chains below, sequenced in a study of identical twins. TCRdb re-derived calls from the 5' RACE reads in MiXCR, one entry per CDR3 protein. There are some 630,000 distinct CDR3 sequences in the sample; roughly 7.2% occur only once, and 1.6% lies in the top ten. The same sample was also studied in work on yellow fever vaccine responses in identical twins.

Specimen: PBMCs. The receptors shown here come from a young woman in good health.

This clonotype was detected many times. The chain uses TRBV3-1 and TRBJ1-1, with D hard to call. V dropped 1 base and J dropped 0 bases, with 9 bases sitting between them. CDR1 is LGHDT, CDR2 YNNKEL, per germline (reference sequence). The CDR3 has 15 amino acids. This CDR3 is CASSQGILVNTEAFF. The CDR3 nucleotides read TGTGCCAGCAGCCAAGGAATACTGGTGAACACTGAAGCTTTCTTT. Full variable domain (outside the CDR3, taken from reference TRBV3-1 and TRBJ1-1): DTAVSQTPKYLVTQMGNDKSIKCEQNLGHDTMYWYKQDSKKFLKIMFSYNNKELIINETVPNRFSPKSPDKAHLNLHINSLELGDSAVYFCASSQGILVNTEAFFGQGTRLTVV.

This clonotype was seen a few times. The rearrangement links TRBV12-3 or TRBV12-4 to TRBJ2-3; 10 bases align to TRBD2. CDR3 length equals 17 residues. V lost 5 bases to trimming and J lost 5 bases; unmatched junction nucleotides: 13. CDR3 in DNA: TGTGCCAGCAGTCAACGGAGCGGGAGGGCCTGGGTAGATACGCAGTATTTT. It translates to CASSQRSGRAWVDTQYF.

V and J are TRBV7-2 and TRBJ2-5; the D is unclear. Trimming stripped 3 bases from V and 0 bases from J, with 11 bases between. Per the germline V gene, CDR1 is SGHTA and CDR2 is FQGNSA. The CDR3 consists of 15 residues. The CDR3 loop reads CASSLVGSYQETQYF. CDR3 sequence (DNA): TGTGCCAGCAGCTTGGTGGGGTCTTACCAAGAGACCCAGTACTTC.

The chain carries TRBV2 and TRBJ2-7, with TRBD1 as a possible D gene (6 bases). The germline V and J ends were trimmed by 6 bases and 2 bases, with 14 bases remaining between them. In germline, CDR1 is SNHLY, CDR2 FYNNEI. This CDR3 is built from 14 residues. The DNA for the CDR3 is TGTGCCAGCAGAGCCCGGGACAAAGCCTACGAGCAGTACTTC. It is translated as CASRARDKAYEQYF.

This clonotype was seen ten or more times. This chain connects TRBV11-3 to TRBJ2-1; perhaps TRBD1 as D (6 bases). V was clipped by 4 bases and J by 4 bases, with 14 bases between them. The CDR3 is made up of 15 amino acids. Germline V CDR1 and CDR2: SGHNT, YENEEA. The CDR3 protein is CASSSTGHLYNEQFF. For the CDR3, the DNA is TGTGCCAGCAGCTCTACGGGACACCTGTACAATGAGCAGTTCTTC.

This clonotype was observed many times. The genes are TRBV7-2 and TRBJ2-1; the D gene is possibly TRBD2 (5 bases). The CDR3 has 15 amino acids. V was pared by 5 bases and J by 8 bases, with 19 bases between. Germline V gene sequence: CDR1 SGHTA, CDR2 FQGNSA. CDR3 coding DNA: TGTGCCAGCAGCCCGACGGGGTCGTTGGGGTATGAGCAGTTCTTC. Protein sequence: CASSPTGSLGYEQFF.

The chain links TRBV5-6 to TRBJ1-3, with D possibly TRBD1 on 6 matching bases. The CDR3 spans 15 residues. V lost 3 bases and J lost 4, with 14 bases in between. Germline V CDR1 and CDR2: SGHDT, YYEEEE. The CDR3 nucleotides read TGTGCCAGCAGCTCGGGACATCCCCCAGGAAACACCATATATTTT. It specifies CASSSGHPPGNTIYF.

This clonotype was recorded a few times. The chain couples TRBV5-1 to TRBJ1-1, with D unclear. Germline CDR1 reads SGHRS; CDR2 reads YFSETQ. CDR3 length equals 17 residues. The V gene lost 0 bases and the J gene lost 2 bases, with 17 bases spanning the gap. The CDR3 here is CASSLGTTRHYNTEAFF. CDR3 in DNA: TGCGCCAGCAGCTTGGGTACGACGCGTCACTATAACACTGAAGCTTTCTTT.

This clonotype was seen repeatedly, ten times or more. The chain links TRBV6-1 to TRBJ2-2; 13 nucleotides match TRBD2. V gave up 5 bases and J gave up 7 bases; unmatched junction bases: 10. Germline V gene lookup returns CDR1 MNHNS and CDR2 SASEGT. CDR3 length: 17 amino acids. The DNA for the CDR3 is TGTGCCAGCAGTCTCAGGACTAGCGGGAGTAGGAGCGGGGAGCTGTTTTTT. This encodes CASSLRTSGSRSGELFF.

This sequence joins TRBV2 and TRBJ2-2, with D possibly being TRBD1 (5 bases). V lost 0 bases and J lost 2, with 13 bases in between. This CDR3 region has 17 residues. From germline, CDR1 is SNHLY and CDR2 FYNNEI. The chain's CDR3 is CASSEAGKGHNTGELFF. Here the CDR3 DNA reads TGTGCCAGCAGTGAAGCTGGGAAAGGACACAACACCGGGGAGCTGTTTTTT.

This clonotype was counted many times. The chain carries TRBV6-1 and TRBJ1-1, with D unresolved. This CDR3 has 13 amino acids. Trimming removed 7 bases from V and 5 bases from J, with 14 bases in between. Germline CDR1 and CDR2: MNHNS and SASEGT. The CDR3 spells CASMKEIFTEAFF. The CDR3 DNA reads TGTGCCAGCATGAAGGAAATTTTTACTGAAGCTTTCTTT.

This clonotype was seen ten or more times. The CDR3, as DNA: TGTGCCAGCAGAAACGCCCACAGCTCTGGAAACACCATATATTTT. Protein product: CASRNAHSSGNTIYF. The chain couples TRBV6-1 to TRBJ1-3; D ambiguous. Trimming removed 6 bases at V and 0 bases at J, with 12 bases between. This CDR3 has 15 amino acids. Germline loops: CDR1 MNHNS, CDR2 SASEGT.

The rearrangement joins TRBV7-6 to TRBJ2-7, with 13 bases lining up with TRBD2. With V trimmed by 3 bases and J by 4 bases, 21 bases remained unmatched. CDR3 length: 21 amino acids. Germline assignment: CDR1 SGHVS and CDR2 FNYEAQ. In DNA, the CDR3 is TGTGCCAGCAGCTTTGTTGTTGCCGGGACAGGCCAACTAGCGGGAGGGTACGAGCAGTACTTC. The encoded protein is CASSFVVAGTGQLAGGYEQYF.

The genes are TRBV3-1 and TRBJ2-1; TRBD2 aligns across 9 bases. Germline V gene sequence: CDR1 LGHDT, CDR2 YNNKEL (reference sequence). This CDR3 has 12 residues. V lost 6 bases to trimming and J lost 15 bases; unmatched junction nucleotides: 9. The CDR3 spells CASRSPGTSSFF. The DNA for the CDR3 is TGTGCCAGCAGGTCCCCCGGGACTAGCTCGTTCTTC.

This clonotype has more than one count but fewer than ten. This rearrangement joins TRBV27 to TRBJ2-1; D is unresolved. Deletions cut 5 bases from V and 5 bases from J, with 13 bases between. Germline CDR1 MNHEY, CDR2 SMNVEV (reference sequence). CDR3 length: 14 amino acids. CDR3 in amino acids: CASSPLTGNNEQFF. The CDR3, as DNA: TGTGCCAGCAGTCCCCTGACTGGAAACAATGAGCAGTTCTTC.

This clonotype was recorded at least ten times. The junction shows a germline mismatch at one end, possibly a read error. The chain joins TRBV12-3 or TRBV12-4 to TRBJ1-5; 7 bases are a match to TRBD1. The length of the CDR3 is 13 residues. CDR3 region: CASRLDRDGPQHF. The CDR3 DNA reads TGTGCCAGCAGGTTAGACAGGGACGGGCCCCAGCATTTT.

The chain couples TRBV7-3 to TRBJ2-1; 11 bases line up with TRBD2. The CDR3 totals 13 residues. Trimming removed 4 bases from V and 9 bases from J; junction bases left unmatched: 2. CDR1 is SGHTA, CDR2 FQGTGA, per germline. The CDR3 is CASSSLAGVEQFF. For the CDR3, the DNA is TGTGCCAGCAGCTCACTAGCGGGAGTTGAGCAGTTCTTC.

The chain recombines TRBV12-3 or TRBV12-4 with TRBJ1-6; TRBD1 is a possible D gene (6 bases). V lost 8 bases and J lost 8, with 13 bases in between. The CDR3 is 13 amino acids. This chain's CDR3 is CASCRGPDSPLHF. The CDR3 DNA reads as TGTGCCAGCTGCCGGGGGCCGGATTCACCCCTCCACTTT.

This clonotype has a count of ten or more. The rearrangement uses TRBV5-1 and TRBJ2-1; D uncertain. The CDR3 has 13 amino acids. Trimming cost V 0 bases and J 6 bases, with 7 bases left between them. The germline CDR1 and CDR2 sequences are SGHRS and YFSETQ. CDR3 residues: CASSLDALNEQFF. The CDR3 coding sequence is TGCGCCAGCAGCTTGGACGCCCTCAATGAGCAGTTCTTC.

In the case of this clonotype: In this CDR3 the conserved last residue, phenylalanine or tryptophan, is missing, so a read error is likely. This sequence joins TRBV20-1 and TRBJ2-1, with 8 positions matching TRBD2. CDR1 and CDR2 (germline): DFQATT, SNEGSKA (reference sequence). Trimming took 0 bases from V and 4 from J; bases not matched to a gene: 5. The CDR3 length is 15 residues. CDR3 DNA: TGCAGTGCTAGAGATGGGGCTAGCGGGTACAATGAGCAGTTCTCC. This encodes CSARDGASGYNEQFS.

In this sample, this clonotype turned up many times. This chain links TRBV12-3 or TRBV12-4 with TRBJ2-5; tentative D call: TRBD2 (6 bases). This CDR3 contains 17 residues. V lost 0 bases and J 5 bases, leaving 19 bases between the germline ends. CDR3 bases: TGTGCCAGCAGTTTAGCGTACGGTCCGGGGGTGCTTGAGACCCAGTACTTC. Amino acid sequence: CASSLAYGPGVLETQYF.